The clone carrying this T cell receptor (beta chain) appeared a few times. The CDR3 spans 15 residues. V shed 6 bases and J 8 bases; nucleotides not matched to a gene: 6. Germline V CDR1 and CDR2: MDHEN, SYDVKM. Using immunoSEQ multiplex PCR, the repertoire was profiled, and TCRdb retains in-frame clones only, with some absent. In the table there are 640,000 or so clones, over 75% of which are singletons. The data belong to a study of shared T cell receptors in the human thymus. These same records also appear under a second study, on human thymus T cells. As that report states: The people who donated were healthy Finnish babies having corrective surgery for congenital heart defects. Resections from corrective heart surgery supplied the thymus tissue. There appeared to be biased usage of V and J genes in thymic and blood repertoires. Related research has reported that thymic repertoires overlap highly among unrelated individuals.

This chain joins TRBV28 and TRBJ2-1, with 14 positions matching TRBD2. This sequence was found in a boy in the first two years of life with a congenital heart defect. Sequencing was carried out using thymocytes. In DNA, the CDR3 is TGTGCCAGCAGCCTAGGGACTAGCGGGAGTGATGAGCAGTTCTTC. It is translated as CASSLGTSGSDEQFF.